This TCR beta chain originates from a study of T cell repertoires in ileal Crohn's disease. About the research overall: About 37% were active smokers at surgery; median disease duration was roughly 7.9 years.

The J segment lost 5 bases and the V segment lost 5 bases, leaving 4 bases of the junction unmatched. Germline V gene data show CDR1 as SNHLY and CDR2 as FYNNEI. There are 14 residues in the CDR3. Assay used: immunoSEQ multiplex PCR; TCRdb lists only in-frame clones, some missing. The sample consists of over 12,000 clones, roughly 85% of them appearing once. General study points: High-frequency clones were more common in sorted CD8 than CD4 cells. All patients with clonality above 26.8% had endoscopic recurrence.

Details on this clone: Its antigen is unidentified. This sample includes further DNA sequences coding for the same CDR3.

This rearrangement joins TRBV2 to TRBJ2-7; 12 nucleotides match TRBD1. Source material: ileal tissue. The TCR comes from an adult with Crohn's disease. The CDR3 bases are TGTGCCAGCAGTCGGGACAGGGGGCTGAACGAGCAGTACTTC. This translates into CASSRDRGLNEQYF.